This T cell receptor beta chain was found in a study of cytomegalovirus exposure and HLA in healthy donors. Looking at the study overall: Earlier work reported 117 million unique TCR beta sequences from about 170 million T cells.

Germline V gene data show CDR1 as MNHEY and CDR2 as SVGAGI. Trimming shortened V by 2 bases and J by 3 bases, and 8 bases separated the two germline ends. The CDR3 consists of 15 residues. PCR amplification relied on 60 Vbeta primers (plus 13 Jbeta primers). Clones were sequenced by immunoSEQ multiplex PCR, and TCRdb holds only the in-frame ones, with some missing. The top ten clones hold roughly 3.1% of a sample with approximately 130,000 clones, roughly 80% of them seen once. The chain employs TRBV6-5 and TRBJ2-6; D is possibly TRBD2 (5 bases). Sequenced: PBMCs. This clonotype was obtained from a man under 40 in good health and CMV-seronegative. CDR3 residues: CASSYLGIGANVLTF. The CDR3 DNA reads TGTGCCAGCAGTTACCTCGGGATTGGGGCCAACGTCCTGACTTTC.